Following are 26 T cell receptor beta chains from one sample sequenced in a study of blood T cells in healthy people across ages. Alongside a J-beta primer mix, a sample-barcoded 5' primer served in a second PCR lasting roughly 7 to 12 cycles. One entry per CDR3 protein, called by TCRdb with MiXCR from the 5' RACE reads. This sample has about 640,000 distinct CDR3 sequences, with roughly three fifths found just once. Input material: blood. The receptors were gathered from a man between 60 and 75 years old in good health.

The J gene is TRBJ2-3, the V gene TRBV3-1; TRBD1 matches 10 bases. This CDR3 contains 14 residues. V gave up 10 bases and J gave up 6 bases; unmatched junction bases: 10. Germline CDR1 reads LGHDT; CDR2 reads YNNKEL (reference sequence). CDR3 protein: CATGPGQGTDTQYF. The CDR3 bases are TGTGCCACCGGCCCGGGACAGGGGACGGATACGCAGTATTTT.

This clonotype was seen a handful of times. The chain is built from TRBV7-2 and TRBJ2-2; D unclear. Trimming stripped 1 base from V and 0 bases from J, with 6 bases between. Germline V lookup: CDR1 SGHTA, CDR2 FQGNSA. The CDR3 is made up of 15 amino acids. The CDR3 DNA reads TGTGCCAGCAGCTTAGTTGTCACGAACACCGGGGAGCTGTTTTTT. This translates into CASSLVVTNTGELFF. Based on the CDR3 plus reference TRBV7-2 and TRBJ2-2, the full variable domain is GAGVSQSPSNKVTEKGKDVELRCDPISGHTALYWYRQSLGQGLEFLIYFQGNSAPDKSGLPSDRFSAERTGGSVSTLTIQRTQQEDSAVYLCASSLVVTNTGELFFGEGSRLTVL.

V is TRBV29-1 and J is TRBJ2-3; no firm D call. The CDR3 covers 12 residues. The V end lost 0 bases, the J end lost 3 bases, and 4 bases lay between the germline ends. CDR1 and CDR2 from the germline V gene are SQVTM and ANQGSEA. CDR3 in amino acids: CSVEDNTDTQYF. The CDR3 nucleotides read TGCAGCGTTGAAGACAATACAGATACGCAGTATTTT.

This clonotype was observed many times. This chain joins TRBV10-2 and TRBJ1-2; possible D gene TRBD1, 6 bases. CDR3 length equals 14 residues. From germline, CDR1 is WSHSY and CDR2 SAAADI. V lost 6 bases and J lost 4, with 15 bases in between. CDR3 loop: CASRVSGGRYGYTF. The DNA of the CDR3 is TGCGCCAGCAGAGTGTCGGGGGGCCGCTATGGCTACACCTTC.

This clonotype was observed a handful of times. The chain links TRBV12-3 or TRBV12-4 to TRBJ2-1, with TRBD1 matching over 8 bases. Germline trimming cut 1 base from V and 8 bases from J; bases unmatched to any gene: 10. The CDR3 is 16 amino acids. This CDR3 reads CASSLVLGQGIDEQFF. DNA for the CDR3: TGTGCCAGCAGTTTAGTGCTTGGACAGGGAATAGATGAGCAGTTCTTC.

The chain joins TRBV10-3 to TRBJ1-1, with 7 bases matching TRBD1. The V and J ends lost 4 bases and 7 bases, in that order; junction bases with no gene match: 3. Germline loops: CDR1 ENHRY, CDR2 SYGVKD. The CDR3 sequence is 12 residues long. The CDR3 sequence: CAISGQGIEAFF. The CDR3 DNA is TGTGCCATCAGTGGACAGGGAATTGAAGCTTTCTTT.

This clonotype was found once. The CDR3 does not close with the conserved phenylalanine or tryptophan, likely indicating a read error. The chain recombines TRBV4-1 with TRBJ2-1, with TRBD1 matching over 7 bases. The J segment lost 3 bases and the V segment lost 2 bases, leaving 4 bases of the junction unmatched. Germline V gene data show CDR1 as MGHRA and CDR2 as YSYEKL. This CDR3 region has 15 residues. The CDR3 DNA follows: TGCGCCAGCAGCCAACCGGGACAGTTCTACAATGAGCAGTTCTTA. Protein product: CASSQPGQFYNEQFL.

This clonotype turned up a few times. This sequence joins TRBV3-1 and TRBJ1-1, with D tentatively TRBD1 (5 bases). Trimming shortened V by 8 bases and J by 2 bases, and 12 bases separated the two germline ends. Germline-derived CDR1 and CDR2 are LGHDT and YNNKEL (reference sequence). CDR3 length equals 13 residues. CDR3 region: CASQVGRNTEAFF. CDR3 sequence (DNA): TGTGCCAGCCAGGTGGGGCGTAACACTGAAGCTTTCTTT.

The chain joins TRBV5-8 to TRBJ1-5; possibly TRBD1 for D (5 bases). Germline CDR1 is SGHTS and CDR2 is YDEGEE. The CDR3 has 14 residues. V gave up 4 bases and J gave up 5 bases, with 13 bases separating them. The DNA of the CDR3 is TGTGCCAGCAGCCCCCGGGGGAGATATCAGCCCCAGCATTTT. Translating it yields CASSPRGRYQPQHF.

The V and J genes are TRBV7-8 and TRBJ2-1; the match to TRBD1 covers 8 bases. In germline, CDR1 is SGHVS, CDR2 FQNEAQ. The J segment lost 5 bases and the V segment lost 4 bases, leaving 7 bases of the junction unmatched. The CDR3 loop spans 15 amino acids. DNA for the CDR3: TGTGCCAGCAGCTCAACCGGACAGGGTAACAATGAGCAGTTCTTC. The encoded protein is CASSSTGQGNNEQFF.

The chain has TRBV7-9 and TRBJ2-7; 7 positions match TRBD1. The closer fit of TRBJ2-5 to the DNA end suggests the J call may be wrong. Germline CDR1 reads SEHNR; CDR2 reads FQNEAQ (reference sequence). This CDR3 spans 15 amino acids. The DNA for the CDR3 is TGTGCCAGCAGGTACCAAGGACAGGTTGGAGAGACCCAGTACTTC. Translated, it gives CASRYQGQVGETQYF.

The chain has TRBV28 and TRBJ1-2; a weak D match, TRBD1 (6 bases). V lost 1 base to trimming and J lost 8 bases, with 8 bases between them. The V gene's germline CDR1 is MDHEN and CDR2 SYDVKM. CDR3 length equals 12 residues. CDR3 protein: CASSLSTGGYTF. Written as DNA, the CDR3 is TGTGCCAGCAGTTTATCGACAGGAGGCTACACCTTC.

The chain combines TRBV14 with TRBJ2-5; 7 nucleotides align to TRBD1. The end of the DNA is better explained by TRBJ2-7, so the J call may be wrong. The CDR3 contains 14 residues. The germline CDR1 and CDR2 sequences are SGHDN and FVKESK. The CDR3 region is CASRGTGEFHEQYF. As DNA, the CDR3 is TGTGCCAGCAGAGGCACAGGGGAGTTCCACGAGCAGTACTTC.

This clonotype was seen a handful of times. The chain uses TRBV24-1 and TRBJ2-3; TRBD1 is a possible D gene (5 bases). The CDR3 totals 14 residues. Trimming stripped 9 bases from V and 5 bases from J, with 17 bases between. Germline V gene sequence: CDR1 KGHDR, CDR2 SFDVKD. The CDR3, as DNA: TGTGCCACCGGGGCGAGAGGCCCAAGAGATACGCAGTATTTT. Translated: CATGARGPRDTQYF.

CDR3 in amino acids: CASSGAQGAISGYTF. The CDR3 DNA follows: TGCGCCAGCAGCGGGGCACAGGGGGCAATAAGTGGCTACACCTTC. The chain carries TRBV5-1 and TRBJ1-2; 9 bases fit TRBD1. The V and J ends lost 4 bases and 7 bases, in that order; junction bases with no gene match: 11. Germline V gives CDR1 SGHRS, CDR2 YFSETQ. The CDR3 consists of 15 residues.

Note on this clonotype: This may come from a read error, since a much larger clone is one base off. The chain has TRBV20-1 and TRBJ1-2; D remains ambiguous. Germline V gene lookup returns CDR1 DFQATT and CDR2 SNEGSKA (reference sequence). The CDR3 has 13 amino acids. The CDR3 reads CGARDRENYGYTF. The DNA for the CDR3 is TGCGGTGCTAGAGATCGGGAAAACTATGGCTACACCTTC.

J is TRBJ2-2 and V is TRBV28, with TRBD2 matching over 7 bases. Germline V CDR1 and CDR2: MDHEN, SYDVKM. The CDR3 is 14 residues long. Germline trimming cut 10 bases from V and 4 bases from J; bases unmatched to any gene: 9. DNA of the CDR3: TGTGCCACCCAGGGAGGGGTTGGCACCGGGGAGCTGTTTTTT. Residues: CATQGGVGTGELFF.

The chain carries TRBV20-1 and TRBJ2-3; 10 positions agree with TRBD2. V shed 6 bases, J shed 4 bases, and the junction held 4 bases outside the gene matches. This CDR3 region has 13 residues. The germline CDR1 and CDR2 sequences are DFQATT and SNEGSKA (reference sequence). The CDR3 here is CSADLAGADTQYF. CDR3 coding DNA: TGCAGTGCCGACCTAGCGGGAGCAGATACGCAGTATTTT.

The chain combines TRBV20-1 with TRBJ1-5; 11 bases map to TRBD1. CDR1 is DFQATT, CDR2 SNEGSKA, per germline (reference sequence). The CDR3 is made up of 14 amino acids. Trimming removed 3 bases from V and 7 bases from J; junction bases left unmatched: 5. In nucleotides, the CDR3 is TGCAGTGCTAGGCAGGACAGGGGGCAACAGCCCCAGCATTTT. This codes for CSARQDRGQQPQHF.

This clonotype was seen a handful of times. CDR3 region: CSVARTGAYEQYF. As DNA, the CDR3 is TGCAGCGTTGCGAGGACAGGGGCCTACGAGCAGTACTTC. This chain uses TRBV29-1 with TRBJ2-7, with TRBD1 matching over 9 bases. In germline, CDR1 is SQVTM, CDR2 ANQGSEA. CDR3 length: 13 amino acids. Trimming took 4 bases from V and 2 from J; bases not matched to a gene: 3.

DNA of the CDR3: TGTGCCAGCAGCCCACCCCGGGGGGCAGATGAGCAGTTCTTC. Protein product: CASSPPRGADEQFF. The rearrangement joins TRBV28 to TRBJ2-1, with a tentative D call TRBD2 (7 bases). The CDR3 contains 14 residues. The V end lost 6 bases, the J end lost 8 bases, and 17 bases lay between the germline ends. Germline V gene data show CDR1 as MDHEN and CDR2 as SYDVKM.

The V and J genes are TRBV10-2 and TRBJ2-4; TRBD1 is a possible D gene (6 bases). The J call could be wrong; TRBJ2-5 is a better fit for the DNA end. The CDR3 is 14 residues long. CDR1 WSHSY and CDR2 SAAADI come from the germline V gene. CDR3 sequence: CATRPPGTQETQYF. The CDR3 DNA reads TGCGCCACTCGGCCCCCAGGGACACAAGAGACCCAGTACTTC.

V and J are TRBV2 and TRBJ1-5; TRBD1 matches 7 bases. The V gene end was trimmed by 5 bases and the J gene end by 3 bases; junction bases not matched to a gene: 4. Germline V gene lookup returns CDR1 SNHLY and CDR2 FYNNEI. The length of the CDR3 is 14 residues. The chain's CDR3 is CASSLDRNNQPQHF. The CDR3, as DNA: TGTGCCAGCAGTTTGGACAGGAACAATCAGCCCCAGCATTTT.

The CDR3 spells CASSSDRGMNTEAFF. In DNA, the CDR3 is TGTGCCAGCAGCTCGGACAGGGGAATGAACACTGAAGCTTTCTTT. The chain recombines TRBV5-6 with TRBJ1-1; 9 positions match TRBD1. The J segment lost 0 bases and the V segment lost 3 bases, leaving 3 bases of the junction unmatched. The CDR3 length is 15 residues. CDR1 SGHDT and CDR2 YYEEEE come from the germline V gene. The full variable domain, completed using reference TRBV5-6 and TRBJ1-1, is DAGVTQSPTHLIKTRGQQVTLRCSPKSGHDTVSWYQQALGQGPQFIFQYYEEEERQRGNFPDRFSGHQFPNYSSELNVNALLLGDSALYLCASSSDRGMNTEAFFGQGTRLTVV.

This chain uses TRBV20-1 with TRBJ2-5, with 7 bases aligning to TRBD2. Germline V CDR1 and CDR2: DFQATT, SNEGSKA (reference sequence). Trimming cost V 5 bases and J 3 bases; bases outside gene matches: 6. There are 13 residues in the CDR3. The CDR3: CSAVGLVEETQYF. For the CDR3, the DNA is TGCAGTGCTGTTGGACTAGTGGAAGAGACCCAGTACTTC.

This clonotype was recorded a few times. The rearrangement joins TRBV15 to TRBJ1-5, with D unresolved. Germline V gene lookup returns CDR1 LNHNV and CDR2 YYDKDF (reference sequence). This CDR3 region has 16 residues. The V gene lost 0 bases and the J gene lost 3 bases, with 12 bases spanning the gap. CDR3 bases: TGTGCCACCAGCAGAGATAGGAACAATCCCAATCAGCCCCAGCATTTT. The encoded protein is CATSRDRNNPNQPQHF.